The 22 T cell receptor beta chains reported below all come from one sample, sequenced in a study of beta chain features in type 1 diabetes (dated by TCRdb to 2016 to 2018). General conclusions and limits of the study: A moderate but significant shortening of TCRB CDR3 length was observed in type 1 diabetes patients in all four CD4+ subsets.

The library was built by means of the immunoSEQ multiplex PCR assay. All of the isolated RNA was reverse transcribed with the High Capacity cDNA Reverse Transcription Kit, so expressed TCRB transcripts were sequenced. TCRdb retrieved this table from immuneACCESS and kept in-frame rearrangements only. Not all clones are present; in checked studies, unresolved V genes account for under half, and no reason is known for the remainder. This sample is represented by 130,000 or so clones; around 10% of them were singletons. The ten largest clones capture 0.65% to 0.75% of the sample. Antigens for these TCRs are unknown. Sequencing was performed on central memory CD4+ T cells from blood. All receptors derive from a man younger than 45 with type 1 diabetes.

This clone has only a few counts. The rearrangement links TRBV10-3 to TRBJ2-3, with 7 bases aligning to TRBD1. The CDR3 length is 18 residues. Germline trimming cut 1 base from V and 0 bases from J; bases unmatched to any gene: 10. CDR1 and CDR2 from the germline V gene are ENHRY and SYGVKD. CDR3 nucleotides: TGTGCCATCAGTGAGTTCCGGGACAGCGGACCTAGCACAGATACGCAGTATTTT. Encoded protein: CAISEFRDSGPSTDTQYF.

This clone was detected only a few times. This chain connects TRBV23-1 to TRBJ2-3; 7 nucleotides line up with TRBD2. TRBV23-1 belongs to the ORF category, with a function that is uncertain. CDR3 length equals 12 residues. Unmatched junction bases numbered 2, after V lost 4 bases and J lost 7 bases. The CDR3 region has the DNA TGCGCCAGCAGTCCGGGGGGATATACGCAGTATTTT. This codes for CASSPGGYTQYF.

This clone has more than one count but fewer than ten. The CDR3 DNA follows: TGTGCCAGCAGCGCGGGGACAGGGCGTGAGGAGACCCAGTACTTC. This encodes CASSAGTGREETQYF. J is TRBJ2-5 and V is TRBV5-4; 9 positions agree with TRBD1. The CDR3 has 15 amino acids. V was clipped by 4 bases and J by 5 bases; unmatched bases: 9. In germline, CDR1 is SGHNT, CDR2 YYREEE (reference sequence).

This clone has more than one count but fewer than ten. This sequence joins TRBV21-1 and TRBJ2-5; no DNA check was done on the table's D call, TRBD2. TRBV21-1 is marked as a pseudogene. This CDR3 is 15 amino acids long. Written as DNA, the CDR3 is TGTGCCAGCAGCAAACGGAGAGCGTACCAAGAGACCCAGTACTTC. Translation: CASSKRRAYQETQYF.

This clone is a singleton in its sample. The V gene is TRBV7-6, the J gene TRBJ2-7; D is possibly TRBD2 (5 bases). The CDR3 is 16 residues long. Trimming cost V 1 base and J 1 base, with 14 bases left between them. CDR1 and CDR2 (germline): SGHVS, FNYEAQ. CDR3 loop: CASSLVGRALSYEQYF. CDR3 nucleotides: TGTGCCAGCAGCTTAGTCGGGCGGGCATTATCCTACGAGCAGTACTTC.

The chain couples TRBV6-6 to TRBJ2-1; D may be TRBD1 (6 bases). Trimming removed 7 bases at V and 8 bases at J, with 15 bases between. Germline V gene sequence: CDR1 MNHNY, CDR2 SVGAGI (reference sequence). There are 13 residues in the CDR3. The DNA for the CDR3 is TGTGCCAGCATCCTCGGACAGTCCGATGAGCAGTTCTTC. The encoded protein is CASILGQSDEQFF.

The chain has TRBV7-2 and TRBJ2-5, with a weak D call TRBD1 (6 bases). Trimming removed 3 bases at V and 4 bases at J, with 12 bases between. CDR1 is SGHTA, CDR2 FQGNSA, per germline. The CDR3 consists of 14 residues. CDR3 loop: CASSFADRRETQYF. The CDR3 coding sequence is TGTGCCAGCAGCTTTGCGGACAGAAGAGAGACCCAGTACTTC.

V usage is TRBV28 and J usage is TRBJ2-7; TRBD1 agrees at 10 bases. This CDR3 region has 14 residues. The junction had 7 bases not matched to a gene; V was cut back by 8 bases and J by 3 bases. The germline CDR1 and CDR2 sequences are MDHEN and SYDVKM. CDR3 protein: CASLSGQGVYEQYF. The CDR3, as DNA: TGTGCCAGCCTTTCCGGACAGGGGGTCTACGAGCAGTACTTC.

As for this clone: The same CDR3 is also encoded by other DNA sequences in this sample. The chain employs TRBV18 and TRBJ2-5; unclear D gene. Trimming left V 1 base short and J 2 bases short, with 5 bases between. The CDR3 runs to 13 residues. Germline V gene sequence: CDR1 KGHSH, CDR2 LQKENI. CDR3: CASSPRAQETQYF. In DNA form, the CDR3 reads TGTGCCAGCTCACCACGGGCGCAAGAGACCCAGTACTTC.

V gene TRBV19 combines with J gene TRBJ2-1; TRBD2 might be the D (6 bases). There are 15 residues in the CDR3. Germline CDR1 reads LNHDA; CDR2 reads SQIVND (reference sequence). V lost 4 bases, J lost 9 bases, and 19 bases lay in between. In DNA, the CDR3 is TGTGCCAGTAGTAATGGCGGGGTACGTGGTACTGAGCAGTTCTTC. Residues: CASSNGGVRGTEQFF.

J is TRBJ1-6 and V is TRBV2; D is uncertain. CDR3 length equals 12 residues. Trimming took 11 bases from V and 8 from J, leaving 13 bases between them. Per germline, CDR1 SNHLY and CDR2 FYNNEI. The CDR3 region is CAYQTDYSPLHF. CDR3 coding DNA: TGTGCCTACCAGACTGATTATTCACCCCTCCACTTT.

This clone was counted between two and nine times. CDR3: CASSVASGVLDTQYF. In DNA form, the CDR3 reads TGTGCCAGCAGCGTCGCTAGCGGGGTGCTGGATACGCAGTATTTT. This rearrangement joins TRBV9 to TRBJ2-3; TRBD2 agrees at 9 bases. Germline values: CDR1 SGDLS, CDR2 YYNGEE. The CDR3 spans 15 residues. The J segment lost 6 bases and the V segment lost 2 bases, leaving 7 bases of the junction unmatched.

This clone has only a few counts. The genes are TRBV2 and TRBJ1-6; no definite D call. This CDR3 has 14 residues. Trimming pared 6 bases from V and 8 bases from J, leaving 14 bases between. From germline, CDR1 is SNHLY and CDR2 FYNNEI. The CDR3 DNA reads as TGTGCCAGCAGAAGCATCTCCCTAGATTCACCCCTCCACTTT. The encoded protein is CASRSISLDSPLHF.

This clone was recorded at least ten times. This chain joins TRBV18 and TRBJ2-1, with 8 bases fitting TRBD2. The J segment lost 0 bases and the V segment lost 3 bases, leaving 7 bases of the junction unmatched. CDR1 and CDR2 from the germline V gene are KGHSH and LQKENI. The CDR3 loop spans 17 amino acids. The CDR3 is CASSPRTSRGSYNEQFF. CDR3 nucleotides: TGTGCCAGCTCACCGAGGACTAGCAGGGGCTCCTACAATGAGCAGTTCTTC.

V usage is TRBV5-1 and J usage is TRBJ1-2, with 8 bases fitting TRBD1. The germline V gene has CDR1 SGHRS and CDR2 YFSETQ. CDR3 length: 13 amino acids. V lost 2 bases to trimming and J lost 6 bases; unmatched junction nucleotides: 3. In DNA, the CDR3 is TGCGCCAGCAGCTTCGACAGGGGCGATGGCTACACCTTC. Its protein is CASSFDRGDGYTF.

The chain couples TRBV5-1 to TRBJ2-6, with TRBD1 identical over 9 bases. Germline V gene lookup returns CDR1 SGHRS and CDR2 YFSETQ. CDR3 size: 18 residues. Trimming at V came to 4 bases and at J to 0 bases, leaving 8 bases not matched to a gene. This chain's CDR3 is CASSPTWDRASGANVLTF. CDR3 DNA: TGCGCCAGCAGCCCAACGTGGGACAGGGCCTCTGGGGCCAACGTCCTGACTTTC.

The chain joins TRBV4-2 to TRBJ1-5, with a possible D match to TRBD1 (6 bases). Trimming removed 0 bases from V and 6 bases from J, with 12 bases in between. The CDR3 is 15 amino acids. Germline-derived CDR1 and CDR2 are LGHNA and YNFKEQ. CDR3 loop: CASSQDVSGAQPQHF. CDR3 in DNA: TGTGCCAGCAGCCAAGACGTCTCAGGGGCTCAGCCCCAGCATTTT.

The J gene is TRBJ2-5, the V gene TRBV28, with D tentatively TRBD2 (5 bases). The germline gives CDR1 MDHEN, CDR2 SYDVKM. Trimming removed 6 bases from V and 4 bases from J, with 15 bases in between. The CDR3 is made up of 14 amino acids. The CDR3 spells CASSPSLVRETQYF. CDR3 DNA: TGTGCCAGCAGCCCTTCACTAGTTCGAGAGACCCAGTACTTC.

This rearrangement joins TRBV28 to TRBJ2-6; D unclear. Germline lookup yields CDR1 MDHEN and CDR2 SYDVKM. This CDR3 has 14 residues. Trimming pared 2 bases from V and 1 base from J, leaving 3 bases between. The chain's CDR3 is CASSLHSGANVLTF. The CDR3 nucleotides are TGTGCCAGCAGTTTACATTCTGGGGCCAACGTCCTGACTTTC. Drawing the rest from reference TRBV28 and TRBJ2-6, the complete variable domain is DVKVTQSSRYLVKRTGEKVFLECVQDMDHENMFWYRQDPGLGLRLIYFSYDVKMKEKGDIPEGYSVSREKKERFSLILESASTNQTSMYLCASSLHSGANVLTFGAGSRLTVL.

The rearrangement uses TRBV4-3 and TRBJ1-1, with TRBD1 matching over 11 bases. The J segment lost 10 bases and the V segment lost 4 bases, leaving 14 bases of the junction unmatched. Germline V gene data show CDR1 as LGHNA and CDR2 as YSLEER. CDR3 length: 16 residues. The CDR3 DNA follows: TGCGCCAGCAGCCGCGGGACAGGGGGAACCCCCTCTGGAGCTTTCTTT. This translates into CASSRGTGGTPSGAFF.

This clone has only a few counts. This chain's CDR3 is CASVAPARTGELFF. Here the CDR3 DNA reads TGTGCCAGCGTCGCTCCGGCTAGGACCGGGGAGCTGTTTTTT. The chain is built from TRBV6-1 and TRBJ2-2; D ambiguous. The CDR3 contains 14 residues. Per germline, CDR1 MNHNS and CDR2 SASEGT. Trimming stripped 8 bases from V and 5 bases from J, with 15 bases between.

This clone was counted between two and nine times. Other DNA sequences from this sample encode an identical CDR3 as well. The genes are TRBV4-3 and TRBJ1-6; D gene unclear. The germline V gene encodes CDR1 LGHNA and CDR2 YSLEER. Trimming shortened V by 0 bases and J by 0 bases, and 9 bases separated the two germline ends. The CDR3 has 17 amino acids. In DNA, the CDR3 is TGCGCCAGCAGCCAAGATCCCCTGAGCTCCTATAATTCACCCCTCCACTTT. This translates into CASSQDPLSSYNSPLHF.